A few counts support the clone carrying this T cell receptor (beta chain). Its antigen remains unknown. The sample comes from a study of radiation and T cells in renal cell carcinoma. General study findings and limits: Compared with controls, irradiated tumors showed greater TCR clonality. Without pretreatment biopsies, baseline tumor clonotype presence was undetermined. Top tumor clonotypes rose in blood 2 weeks post-radiation, then contracted.

Described treatment: 15 Gy SBRT to primary tumor, nephrectomy 4 weeks later. The data were produced by immunoSEQ multiplex PCR, yet TCRdb's version contains in-frame clones alone and is incomplete. This table holds nearly 20,000 clones, around 63% found once. CDR1 and CDR2 (germline): MRHNA, SNTAGT. The V segment lost 6 bases and the J segment 3 bases; nucleotides outside the gene matches: 4. This CDR3 comprises 15 residues. The chain combines TRBV6-4 with TRBJ2-2, with 10 bases fitting TRBD2. This receptor was obtained from a woman in her 70s with renal cell carcinoma. The sequencing used tumor tissue, collected from a patient whose treatment included radiotherapy and nephrectomy. CDR3 DNA sequence: TGTGCCAGCAGCGGTAGCGGGGGGCACACCGGGGAGCTGTTTTTT. Amino acid sequence: CASSGSGGHTGELFF.